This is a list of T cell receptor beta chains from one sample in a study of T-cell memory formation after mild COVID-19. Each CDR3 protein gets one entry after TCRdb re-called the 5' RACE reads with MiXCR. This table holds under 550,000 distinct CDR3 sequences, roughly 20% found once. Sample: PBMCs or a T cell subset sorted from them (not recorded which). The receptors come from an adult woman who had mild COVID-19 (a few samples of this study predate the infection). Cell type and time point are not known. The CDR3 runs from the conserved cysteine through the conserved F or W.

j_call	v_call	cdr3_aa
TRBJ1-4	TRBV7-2	CASSALRGSEKLFF
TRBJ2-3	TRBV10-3	CAISPLTSHYTDTQYF
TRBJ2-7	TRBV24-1	CATSDSGLAGENEQYF
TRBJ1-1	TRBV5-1	CASRSRTSVTEAFF
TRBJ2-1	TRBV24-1	CATGGTSWGSYNEQFF
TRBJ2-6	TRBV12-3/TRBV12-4	CASTLFGRGAGANVLTF
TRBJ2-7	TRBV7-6	CASSLGTGGATSYEQYF
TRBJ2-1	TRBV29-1	CSSMPGFSSYNEQFF
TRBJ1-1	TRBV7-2	CASSLDGGQEAFF
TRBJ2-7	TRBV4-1	CASSQSDRVYEQYF
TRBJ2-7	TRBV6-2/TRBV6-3	CASSYRDVYYEQYF
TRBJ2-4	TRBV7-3	CASSFGSGGAGSIQYF
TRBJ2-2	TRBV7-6	CASSPSLLNTGELFF
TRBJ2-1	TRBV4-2	CASSQVLAGGYEQFF
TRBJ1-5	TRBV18	CASSPNSLGQARGQPQHF
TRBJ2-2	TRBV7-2	CASSSGVGELFF
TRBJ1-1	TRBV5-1	CASNRDRGTEAFF
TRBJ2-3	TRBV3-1	CASSQVGYKDTQYF
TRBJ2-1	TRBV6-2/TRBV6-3	CASSKASGRALSEQFF
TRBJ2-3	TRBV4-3	CASSQDLRLAGGPSTDTQYF
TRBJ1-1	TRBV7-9	CASSLAYGTGDSRLTEAFF
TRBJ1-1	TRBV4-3	CASSPTGAETEAFF
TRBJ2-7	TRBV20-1	CSARNGPYEQYF
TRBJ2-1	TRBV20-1	CSAAETASYVNEQFF
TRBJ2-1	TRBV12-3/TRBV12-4	CASSLNRDDEQFF
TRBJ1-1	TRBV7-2	CASSLDPGRNTEAFF
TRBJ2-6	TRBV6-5	CASSYSLAGANVLTF
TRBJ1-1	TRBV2	CASSGRTATNTEAFF